The 11 T cell receptor beta chains below come from one sample, sequenced in a study of CD4+ T cells in melanoma. The table came from immunoSEQ multiplex PCR; TCRdb's copy has only in-frame clones and leaves some out. The table shows roughly 140,000 clones, with roughly 91% occurring only once. All receptors derive from a human donor with melanoma.

V usage is TRBV2 and J usage is TRBJ2-7, with D hard to call. Germline loops: CDR1 SNHLY, CDR2 FYNNEI. The CDR3 extends over 11 amino acids. V was clipped by 6 bases and J by 3 bases, with 6 bases between them. CDR3 sequence (DNA): TGTGCCAGCAGGGACCTCTACGAGCAGTACTTC. This encodes CASRDLYEQYF.

The count of this clone is one. The chain recombines TRBV9 with TRBJ1-6, with 8 bases matching TRBD1. Germline lookup yields CDR1 SGDLS and CDR2 YYNGEE. This CDR3 has 15 amino acids. With V trimmed by 3 bases and J by 7 bases, 6 bases remained unmatched. The CDR3 bases are TGTGCCAGCAGCGCGGCGGACAGGGAAAATTCACCCCTCCACTTT. It is translated as CASSAADRENSPLHF.

CDR3 in amino acids: CASSLGVPTAALRDNEQFF. The CDR3 DNA is TGTGCCAGCAGCTTAGGGGTCCCGACAGCTGCCCTTCGGGACAATGAGCAGTTCTTC. This chain joins TRBV11-1 and TRBJ2-1; tentatively, D is TRBD1 (5 bases). With 1 base removed from V and 5 bases from J, the gap between germline ends came to 24 bases. The CDR3 totals 19 residues. Germline loops: CDR1 SGHAT, CDR2 FQDESV (reference sequence).

The chain carries TRBV4-1 and TRBJ2-2; 9 bases line up with TRBD2. The CDR3 is 16 residues long. J gave up 0 bases and V 4 bases, and 3 bases lay outside the gene matches. Germline V gene lookup returns CDR1 MGHRA and CDR2 YSYEKL. CDR3 sequence reads: CASSPPSGANTGELFF. The CDR3 bases are TGCGCCAGCAGCCCACCTAGCGGGGCGAACACCGGGGAGCTGTTTTTT.

CDR3 DNA sequence: TGTGCCAGCAGTGTCCAGGAATCCTCCTACGAGCAGTACTTC. Its translation: CASSVQESSYEQYF. This rearrangement joins TRBV25-1 to TRBJ2-7; D call uncertain. Trimming took off 4 bases at V and 0 bases at J, with 10 bases between the two ends. Germline CDR1 and CDR2: MGHDK and SYGVNS. The CDR3 totals 14 residues.

This clone was observed a single time. In DNA, the CDR3 is TGCGCCAGCAGCATGGGGCAGGGGGGAGCTGAAGCTTTCTTT. Protein sequence: CASSMGQGGAEAFF. J is TRBJ1-1 and V is TRBV5-1, with 7 nucleotides matching TRBD1. Germline CDR1 reads SGHRS; CDR2 reads YFSETQ. This CDR3 spans 14 amino acids. With 4 bases clipped from V and 6 bases from J, the junction kept 9 bases outside the gene matches.

This chain connects TRBV5-1 to TRBJ1-2; 8 bases map to TRBD1. V lost 3 bases to trimming and J lost 6 bases; unmatched junction nucleotides: 13. The CDR3 totals 16 residues. Germline lookup yields CDR1 SGHRS and CDR2 YFSETQ. Here the CDR3 reads CASSSRQGSRVDGYTF. CDR3 DNA: TGCGCCAGCAGCTCGAGACAGGGGTCGCGGGTGGATGGCTACACCTTC.

The V gene is TRBV6-6, the J gene TRBJ2-3; 9 bases line up with TRBD2. Germline V gene data show CDR1 as MNHNY and CDR2 as SVGAGI (reference sequence). The CDR3 is 15 residues long. V was pared by 6 bases and J by 4 bases, with 8 bases of the junction left unmatched. For the CDR3, the DNA is TGTGCCAGCAGCAAAGGAGGCGGGGGGGCAGATACGCAGTATTTT. This translates into CASSKGGGGADTQYF.

The gene calls are TRBV6-5 and TRBJ1-2, with TRBD1 matching over 7 bases. This CDR3 contains 14 residues. The junction had 8 bases not matched to a gene; V was cut back by 6 bases and J by 4 bases. From germline, CDR1 is MNHEY and CDR2 SVGAGI. Written as DNA, the CDR3 is TGTGCCAGCAGGAAAGATAGGGACAGCTATGGCTACACCTTC. Encoded protein: CASRKDRDSYGYTF.

This clone appeared a few times. The chain recombines TRBV7-9 with TRBJ2-1; D might be TRBD2 (5 bases). This CDR3 contains 12 residues. CDR1 is SEHNR, CDR2 FQNEAQ, per germline (reference sequence). With 7 bases removed from V and 12 bases from J, the gap between germline ends came to 16 bases. CDR3 DNA: TGTGCCAGCACCCTTACGCGGGTGCCGCAGTTCTTC. Its translation: CASTLTRVPQFF.

The chain links TRBV10-2 to TRBJ1-5; maybe TRBD1 (6 bases). The CDR3 is made up of 15 amino acids. V was trimmed by 8 bases and J by 2 bases, leaving 16 bases between them. CDR1 and CDR2 (germline): WSHSY, SAAADI. The CDR3 loop reads CASGGRGFGNQPQHF. CDR3 nucleotides: TGCGCCAGCGGGGGGCGGGGGTTTGGCAATCAGCCCCAGCATTTT.